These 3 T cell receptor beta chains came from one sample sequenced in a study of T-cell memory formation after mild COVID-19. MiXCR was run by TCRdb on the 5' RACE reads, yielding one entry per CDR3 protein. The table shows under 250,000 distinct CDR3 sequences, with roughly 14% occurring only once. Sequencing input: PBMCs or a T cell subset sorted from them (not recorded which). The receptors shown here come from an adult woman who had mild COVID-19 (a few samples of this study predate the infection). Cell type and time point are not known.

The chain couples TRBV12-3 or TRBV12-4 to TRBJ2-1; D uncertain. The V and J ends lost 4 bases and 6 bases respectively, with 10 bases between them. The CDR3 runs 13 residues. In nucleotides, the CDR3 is TGTGCCAGCAGTTCTGGTCGGGTCAATGAGCAGTTCTTC. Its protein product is CASSSGRVNEQFF.

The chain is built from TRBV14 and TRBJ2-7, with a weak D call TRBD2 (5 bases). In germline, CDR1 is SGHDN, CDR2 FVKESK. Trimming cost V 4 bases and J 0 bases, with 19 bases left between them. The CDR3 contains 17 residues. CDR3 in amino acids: CASSRGYTRVDSYEQYF. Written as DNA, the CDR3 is TGTGCCAGCAGCCGGGGTTATACTAGGGTTGACTCCTACGAGCAGTACTTC.

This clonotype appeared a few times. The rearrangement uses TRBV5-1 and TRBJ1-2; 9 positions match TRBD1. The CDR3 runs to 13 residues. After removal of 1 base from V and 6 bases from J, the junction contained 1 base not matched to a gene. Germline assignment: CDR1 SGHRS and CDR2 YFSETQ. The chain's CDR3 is CASSLTGGHGYTF. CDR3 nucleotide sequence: TGCGCCAGCAGCTTGACAGGGGGCCATGGCTACACCTTC.